The 18 T cell receptor beta chains presented below share a single source sample, sequenced in a study of blood T cells in healthy people across ages. Using a J-beta primer mix together with a sample-barcoded 5' primer, a second PCR was run for 7 to 11 cycles. TCRdb reprocessed the 5' RACE reads via MiXCR and lists one record per CDR3 protein. The sample yields hundreds of thousands of distinct CDR3 sequences, approximately 52% seen once. The sequenced material came from blood. These receptors originate from a woman of 80 years or more in good health.

This clonotype was recorded many times. V and J are TRBV6-6 and TRBJ2-2, with TRBD2 as a possible D gene (5 bases). The germline V gene has CDR1 MNHNY and CDR2 SVGAGI (reference sequence). V was pared by 6 bases and J by 5 bases, with 13 bases between. CDR3 length equals 14 residues. CDR3 DNA sequence: TGTGCCAGCAGGTTCAGCGGTGGGACCGGGGAGCTGTTTTTT. It is translated as CASRFSGGTGELFF.

The genes are TRBV29-1 and TRBJ2-2; D is possibly TRBD1 (6 bases). Germline loops: CDR1 SQVTM, CDR2 ANQGSEA. This CDR3 has 12 residues. This CDR3 reads CRADSSHGELFF. The CDR3 DNA is TGCAGGGCGGACAGTAGCCACGGGGAGCTGTTTTTT.

There are many counts of this clonotype. This chain links TRBV20-1 with TRBJ2-3; TRBD2 might be the D (7 bases). The CDR3 extends over 15 amino acids. CDR1 and CDR2 from the germline V gene are DFQATT and SNEGSKA (reference sequence). Trimming cost V 6 bases and J 8 bases, with 24 bases left between them. The DNA of the CDR3 is TGCAGTGCACCCCCAGGGGCGGGGGCCCAGGGTACGCAGTATTTT. Amino acid sequence: CSAPPGAGAQGTQYF.

The V gene is TRBV12-5, the J gene TRBJ1-2; D is ambiguous. The CDR3 is 14 residues long. Germline CDR1 LGHNT, CDR2 FRNRAP. V was cut by 7 bases and J by 0 bases, with 12 bases left in between. Here the CDR3 reads CASAYGVANYGYTF. The CDR3 nucleotides read TGTGCTAGTGCATATGGTGTAGCTAACTATGGCTACACCTTC.

This rearrangement joins TRBV27 to TRBJ2-3; possibly TRBD1 or TRBD2 for D (5 bases each). The CDR3 extends over 14 amino acids. In germline, CDR1 is MNHEY, CDR2 SMNVEV (reference sequence). V was cut by 4 bases and J by 4 bases, with 12 bases left in between. The CDR3 sequence: CASSSSMGADTQYF. The CDR3 nucleotides are TGTGCCAGCAGTTCCTCCATGGGGGCAGATACGCAGTATTTT.

In the case of this clonotype: Mismatch with germline at one junction end may stem from a read error. The V call is TRBV4-1, the J call TRBJ2-3, with D possibly matching TRBD1 (5 bases). The CDR3 covers 15 residues. Germline V gene lookup returns CDR1 MGHRA and CDR2 YSYEKL. CDR3 coding DNA: TGCGCCAGCAGCCAAGATGTCAGGGTTACAGGTACGCAGTATTTT. Encoded protein: CASSQDVRVTGTQYF.

The chain employs TRBV5-5 and TRBJ2-3, with no clear D. The CDR3 consists of 14 residues. Germline V gives CDR1 SGHKS, CDR2 YYEKEE (reference sequence). The germline V and J ends were trimmed by 7 bases and 0 bases, with 12 bases remaining between them. CDR3 sequence reads: CASEDASSTDTQYF. The CDR3 DNA is TGTGCCAGCGAGGACGCATCTAGCACAGATACGCAGTATTTT.

This clonotype was seen more than once but under ten times. The chain links TRBV5-1 to TRBJ2-1, with 9 bases aligning to TRBD1. Trimming removed 5 bases from V and 0 bases from J; junction bases left unmatched: 3. This CDR3 comprises 15 residues. CDR1 SGHRS and CDR2 YFSETQ come from the germline V gene. CDR3 residues: CASRQGQGSYNEQFF. In DNA form, the CDR3 reads TGCGCCAGCAGACAGGGACAGGGCTCCTACAATGAGCAGTTCTTC.

The rearrangement uses TRBV6-6 and TRBJ2-1; TRBD2 might be the D (6 bases). The ends were cut back, 2 bases at V and 6 bases at J, with 11 bases in the middle. CDR3 size: 14 residues. Germline CDR1 and CDR2: MNHNY and SVGAGI (reference sequence). The CDR3 spells CASSYRSGPNEQFF. As DNA, the CDR3 is TGTGCCAGCAGTTACCGAAGCGGGCCCAATGAGCAGTTCTTC.

In nucleotides, the CDR3 is TGTGCCAGCAGCCCCACAACCTCAGGCTACAATGAAAAACTGTTTTTT. Translated: CASSPTTSGYNEKLFF. This chain connects TRBV28 to TRBJ1-4; D gene ambiguous. Deletions cut 6 bases from V and 5 bases from J, with 19 bases between. This CDR3 contains 16 residues. Germline V gene lookup returns CDR1 MDHEN and CDR2 SYDVKM.

This clonotype was counted ten times or more. The J gene is TRBJ2-1, the V gene TRBV19; 10 nucleotides match TRBD2. CDR1 LNHDA and CDR2 SQIVND come from the germline V gene (reference sequence). The trim removed 1 base at V and 8 bases at J, leaving 8 bases unmatched. The CDR3 contains 16 residues. The CDR3 loop reads CASSIVSASGSYEQFF. The DNA of the CDR3 is TGTGCCAGTAGTATAGTATCGGCTAGCGGGAGCTATGAGCAGTTCTTC.

Details on this clonotype: One end of the junction does not line up with germline, which may come from a read error. The chain is built from TRBV7-7 and TRBJ2-5; D unresolved. CDR1 is SSHAT and CDR2 is FNYEAQ in the germline V gene (reference sequence). CDR3 length: 13 amino acids. The DNA of the CDR3 is TGTGCTAGCAGCTCAAGGCGGCGAGAGACCCAGTACTTC. As protein: CASSSRRRETQYF.

Worth noting for this clonotype: Just one base apart from a much larger clone, this may be a read error. The DNA for the CDR3 is TGCAGTGCAAAAGCTGGGGGCTTCTACGAGCAGTTCTTC. It codes for CSAKAGGFYEQFF. The gene calls are TRBV20-1 and TRBJ2-1; possibly TRBD1 for D (6 bases). V shed 6 bases and J shed 10 bases, with 19 bases lying between them. Germline CDR1 is DFQATT and CDR2 is SNEGSKA (reference sequence). This CDR3 contains 13 residues.

As regards this clonotype: Possible read error: a much larger clone is one base away. This sequence joins TRBV9 and TRBJ2-5; 7 nucleotides align to TRBD2. Germline V CDR1 and CDR2: SGDLS, YYNGEE. The CDR3 totals 14 residues. J gave up 11 bases and V 4 bases, and 14 bases lay outside the gene matches. CDR3 bases: TGTGCCAGCAGCTCTCAGCGGGACCCCGGTGAGCAGTACTTC. Its protein is CASSSQRDPGEQYF.

Comments on this clonotype: This may be a read error: a much more frequent sequence differs by one nucleotide. The rearrangement links TRBV12-3 or TRBV12-4 to TRBJ2-1, with a weak D call TRBD2 (6 bases). Trimming took off 6 bases at V and 13 bases at J, with 16 bases between the two ends. This CDR3 has 12 residues. The CDR3 nucleotides are TGTGCCAGCAGACCGGAGGGCGAGACCCAGTTCTTC. Amino acids: CASRPEGETQFF.

The V call is TRBV29-1, the J call TRBJ1-1; perhaps TRBD1 as D (5 bases). The CDR3 spans 12 residues. The ends were cut back, 3 bases at V and 6 bases at J, with 11 bases in the middle. Germline lookup yields CDR1 SQVTM and CDR2 ANQGSEA. The CDR3 DNA follows: TGCAGCGTTGAGCGGGGGAGGGCTGAAGCTTTCTTT. Its translation is CSVERGRAEAFF. Based on the CDR3 plus reference TRBV29-1 and TRBJ1-1, the full variable domain is SAVISQKPSRDICQRGTSLTIQCQVDSQVTMMFWYRQQPGQSLTLIATANQGSEATYESGFVIDKFPISRPNLTFSTLTVSNMSPEDSSIYLCSVERGRAEAFFGQGTRLTVV.

The chain carries TRBV6-5 and TRBJ2-3; D unresolved. CDR3 length equals 13 residues. CDR1 is MNHEY, CDR2 SVGAGI, per germline. V was trimmed by 4 bases and J by 1 base, leaving 6 bases between them. The CDR3 nucleotides read TGTGCCAGCAGTTCTACACGCACAGATACGCAGTATTTT. This gives the protein CASSSTRTDTQYF.

This chain connects TRBV20-1 to TRBJ2-2; no clear D. Deletions cut 6 bases from V and 5 bases from J, with 13 bases between. Germline V gene sequence: CDR1 DFQATT, CDR2 SNEGSKA (reference sequence). This CDR3 is built from 13 residues. The CDR3 spells CSAGLLGTGELFF. As DNA, the CDR3 is TGCAGTGCCGGCCTACTGGGGACCGGGGAGCTGTTTTTT.